Described below is a single TCR beta chain sequence and its context. The sample comes from a study of blood T cell repertoires in COVID-19. Turning to the study itself: Donors in the United States, Italy and Spain gave samples during acute or convalescent COVID-19. From T cells, B-cell-depleted T cells, or PBMCs came the material, which was cDNA or gDNA.

Germline CDR1 reads SQVTM; CDR2 reads ANQGSEA. The length of the CDR3 is 11 residues. V trimming: 6 bases; J trimming: 13 bases; junction bases outside the gene matches: 10. Original analysis: Amplification from reference gene primers served as the basis for estimated nucleated cell counts. Libraries were prepared by immunoSEQ multiplex PCR; TCRdb keeps only in-frame clonotypes and omits some of them. Clone size and the V and J calls come from that table; the DNA yielded D and trimming. The profile shows tens of thousands of clones, about 94% of them singletons. Sequencing was performed on peripheral blood. The TCR originated in a human donor with active COVID-19. The donor label of this sample is uncertain. The rearrangement links TRBV29-1 to TRBJ2-5, with 8 positions matching TRBD1. This chain's CDR3 is CSVGTGLNGYF. The CDR3 DNA reads TGCAGCGTGGGGACAGGACTCAATGGGTACTTC.